These 19 T cell receptor beta chains were sequenced from one sample in a study of blood T cell repertoires in COVID-19. Sequencing was performed with immunoSEQ multiplex PCR; in TCRdb, only in-frame clones are kept and a portion is missing. This table has around 240,000 clones, more than 75% appearing once. Sequenced input: peripheral blood. These receptors came from a woman in her 30s who had recovered from COVID-19.

V is TRBV18 and J is TRBJ2-3; TRBD2 aligns across 10 bases. V lost 3 bases to trimming and J lost 2 bases; unmatched junction nucleotides: 5. CDR1 is KGHSH, CDR2 LQKENI, per germline. This CDR3 region has 16 residues. The CDR3 loop reads CASSPLSGGPTDTQYF. The CDR3 DNA is TGTGCCAGCTCACCCCTTAGCGGGGGGCCCACAGATACGCAGTATTTT.

This chain connects TRBV9 to TRBJ2-7; 8 bases map to TRBD2. This CDR3 comprises 15 residues. Looked up from germline, CDR1 is SGDLS and CDR2 is YYNGEE. Trimming removed 2 bases from V and 2 bases from J; junction bases left unmatched: 6. The CDR3: CASSVSSGPTYEQYF. The CDR3 DNA sequence: TGTGCCAGCAGCGTCTCTAGCGGGCCCACCTACGAGCAGTACTTC.

The J gene is TRBJ2-1, the V gene TRBV18, with D unresolved. Germline-derived CDR1 and CDR2 are KGHSH and LQKENI. V gave up 1 base and J gave up 6 bases, with 10 bases separating them. The CDR3 consists of 14 residues. The CDR3 DNA reads as TGTGCCAGCTCACCACTGCAGGCCCCCAATGAGCAGTTCTTC. Translating it yields CASSPLQAPNEQFF.

The chain couples TRBV9 to TRBJ1-3; a weak D match, TRBD1 (6 bases). Trimming stripped 0 bases from V and 7 bases from J, with 20 bases between. Germline values: CDR1 SGDLS, CDR2 YYNGEE. The CDR3 covers 17 residues. CDR3 in amino acids: CASSVATPGEPGNTIYF. DNA for the CDR3: TGTGCCAGCAGCGTAGCGACCCCAGGGGAGCCCGGGAACACCATATATTTT.

The DNA of the CDR3 is TGCGCCAGCAGTGAGGACAGGCCGCGACGTGAGCAGTTCTTC. Translating gives CASSEDRPRREQFF. This chain links TRBV10-1 with TRBJ2-1; a possible D gene is TRBD1 (6 bases). Deletions cut 2 bases from V and 9 bases from J, with 14 bases between. CDR1 and CDR2 (germline): WNHNN, SYGVQD (reference sequence). This CDR3 has 14 residues.

In nucleotides, the CDR3 is TGTGCCAGCAGTTTAGCACAGGGTGCTGGAAACACCATATATTTT. It is translated as CASSLAQGAGNTIYF. The J gene is TRBJ1-3, the V gene TRBV27, with a possible D match to TRBD1 (6 bases). The germline V gene encodes CDR1 MNHEY and CDR2 SMNVEV (reference sequence). V was pared by 2 bases and J by 2 bases, with 10 bases between. This CDR3 is 15 amino acids long.

This chain links TRBV6-1 with TRBJ2-1, with D tentatively TRBD1 or TRBD2 (5 bases each). Trimming left V 8 bases short and J 0 bases short, with 17 bases between. Germline CDR1 reads MNHNS; CDR2 reads SASEGT. The CDR3 runs 16 residues. CDR3: CASREGALSSYNEQFF. The DNA of the CDR3 is TGTGCCAGCCGGGAAGGGGCTCTTAGCTCCTACAATGAGCAGTTCTTC.

The V gene is TRBV3-1 (or the pseudogene TRBV3-2), the J gene TRBJ2-1; D is uncertain. V was clipped by 4 bases and J by 0 bases, with 13 bases between them. Per the germline V gene, CDR1 is LGHDT and CDR2 is YNNKEL (reference sequence). This CDR3 has 16 residues. CDR3 protein: CASSPAQRSSYNEQFF. As DNA, the CDR3 is TGTGCCAGCAGCCCCGCTCAGCGCAGCTCCTACAATGAGCAGTTCTTC.

V and J are TRBV3-1 (or the pseudogene TRBV3-2) and TRBJ1-6; TRBD1 might be the D (6 bases). Germline V CDR1 and CDR2: LGHDT, YNNKEL (reference sequence). The CDR3 runs to 16 residues. Trimming removed 4 bases from V and 7 bases from J, with 17 bases in between. CDR3 protein: CASSPSGTPGNSPLHF. The CDR3 nucleotides read TGTGCCAGCAGCCCCTCTGGGACACCAGGGAATTCACCCCTCCACTTT.

The V and J genes are TRBV6-5 and TRBJ1-5; D is uncertain. The CDR3 sequence is 13 residues long. V gave up 8 bases and J gave up 3 bases, with 11 bases separating them. Germline CDR1 reads MNHEY; CDR2 reads SVGAGI. The CDR3 DNA follows: TGTGCCAGCTGCATGGCTTACAATCAGCCCCAGCATTTT. It codes for CASCMAYNQPQHF.

The chain employs TRBV2 and TRBJ1-2; 7 bases align to TRBD1. The CDR3 covers 14 residues. J gave up 3 bases and V 6 bases, and 7 bases lay outside the gene matches. Germline V gene data show CDR1 as SNHLY and CDR2 as FYNNEI. This chain's CDR3 is CASRGDRVDYGYTF. The DNA of the CDR3 is TGTGCCAGCAGAGGAGACAGGGTGGACTATGGCTACACCTTC.

The V call is TRBV27, the J call TRBJ2-2; D gene uncertain. CDR1 is MNHEY, CDR2 SMNVEV, per germline (reference sequence). This CDR3 is built from 14 residues. The germline V and J ends were trimmed by 3 bases and 2 bases, with 7 bases remaining between them. The CDR3 bases are TGTGCCAGCAGTTTTAGAGGTAACACCGGGGAGCTGTTTTTT. This translates into CASSFRGNTGELFF.

This clone appeared a single time. V gene TRBV5-1 combines with J gene TRBJ2-2; 7 bases match TRBD1. CDR1 and CDR2 from the germline V gene are SGHRS and YFSETQ. The CDR3 contains 15 residues. The trim removed 5 bases at V and 4 bases at J, leaving 8 bases unmatched. The CDR3 region has the DNA TGCGCCAGCAGAAGGGACAGTAGTCCCACCGGGGAGCTGTTTTTT. The encoded protein is CASRRDSSPTGELFF. The full variable domain, completed using reference TRBV5-1 and TRBJ2-2, is KAGVTQTPRYLIKTRGQQVTLSCSPISGHRSVSWYQQTPGQGLQFLFEYFSETQRNKGNFPGRFSGRQFSNSRSEMNVSTLELGDSALYLCASRRDSSPTGELFFGEGSRLTVL.

The gene calls are TRBV10-1 and TRBJ1-1, with D perhaps matching TRBD1 (5 bases). The CDR3 runs 15 residues. Germline loops: CDR1 WNHNN, CDR2 SYGVQD (reference sequence). The V gene lost 6 bases and the J gene lost 2 bases, with 16 bases spanning the gap. The CDR3 DNA reads TGCGCCAGCAGGGAACGCAGGGAGGAAAACACTGAAGCTTTCTTT. This gives the protein CASRERREENTEAFF.

This clone was seen more than once but under ten times. This chain uses TRBV7-9 with TRBJ2-7; 8 nucleotides line up with TRBD1. Germline V gives CDR1 SEHNR, CDR2 FQNEAQ (reference sequence). Trimming cost V 1 base and J 3 bases; bases outside gene matches: 5. This CDR3 comprises 15 residues. The CDR3 DNA sequence: TGTGCCAGCAGCTTAGTACTCGGACAGGGCTACGAGCAGTACTTC. Residues: CASSLVLGQGYEQYF. Using reference TRBV7-9 and TRBJ2-7 for the parts outside the CDR3, the full variable domain is DTGVSQNPRHKITKRGQNVTFRCDPISEHNRLYWYRQTLGQGPEFLTYFQNEAQLEKSRLLSDRFSAERPKGSFSTLEIQRTEQGDSAMYLCASSLVLGQGYEQYFGPGTRLTVT.

This clone was recorded a few times. The chain combines TRBV10-2 with TRBJ2-5; 10 nucleotides agree with TRBD2. V lost 3 bases and J lost 14; bases outside the gene matches: 9. CDR1 and CDR2 (germline): WSHSY, SAAADI. This CDR3 contains 13 residues. Here the CDR3 reads CASSDSRASGGYF. In DNA, the CDR3 is TGCGCCAGCAGTGATTCACGAGCTAGCGGGGGATACTTC.

This clone was seen a few times. The V gene is TRBV12-5, the J gene TRBJ1-2; D might be TRBD1 (6 bases). The CDR3 is 15 residues long. Trimming took 1 base from V and 7 from J, leaving 16 bases between them. CDR1 is LGHNT, CDR2 FRNRAP, per germline. The CDR3 here is CASGLAGGAYGGYTF. In DNA, the CDR3 is TGTGCTAGTGGTTTGGCGGGGGGGGCGTACGGTGGCTACACCTTC. Based on the CDR3 plus reference TRBV12-5 and TRBJ1-2, the full variable domain is DARVTQTPRHKVTEMGQEVTMRCQPILGHNTVFWYRQTMMQGLELLAYFRNRAPLDDSGMPKDRFSAEMPDATLATLKIQPSEPRDSAVYFCASGLAGGAYGGYTFGSGTRLTVV.

The chain joins TRBV13 to TRBJ2-1; D possibly corresponds to TRBD1 (5 bases). The V end was cut by 5 bases, the J end by 11 bases, with 16 bases between. There are 13 residues in the CDR3. Germline CDR1 and CDR2: PRHDT and FYEKMQ (reference sequence). CDR3 nucleotides: TGTGCCAGCAGCCCCAACGACGGACAACAGCAGTTCTTC. It translates to CASSPNDGQQQFF.

The CDR3 bases are TGTGCCAGCAGTTTATTAGTCTTAGATACGCAGTATTTT. Translated, it gives CASSLLVLDTQYF. The chain is built from TRBV12-3 or TRBV12-4 and TRBJ2-3; D remains ambiguous. The CDR3 sequence is 13 residues long. V shed 2 bases and J shed 5 bases, with 8 bases lying between them.